A single sample is the source of the 16 T cell receptor beta chains below, sequenced in a study of cytomegalovirus exposure and HLA in healthy donors. Primers: 60 Vbeta forward and 13 Jbeta reverse. Produced via immunoSEQ multiplex PCR; TCRdb's table is partial and in-frame only. There are about 110,000 clones in the sample; under 85% occur only once, and around 8% lies in the top ten. Sequencing was done on a sample of PBMCs. These receptors were taken from a man between 40 and 49 years old in good health and CMV-seronegative.

The chain couples TRBV5-4 to TRBJ2-1, with a weak D call TRBD1 (5 bases). The V and J ends lost 4 bases and 3 bases respectively, with 17 bases between them. The CDR3 covers 16 residues. Germline CDR1 SGHNT, CDR2 YYREEE (reference sequence). The CDR3 sequence: CASSPVRGSGYNEQFF. The CDR3 DNA reads as TGTGCCAGCAGCCCGGTTAGGGGTTCCGGCTACAATGAGCAGTTCTTC.

The table lists this clone with a few counts. The chain is built from TRBV11-1 and TRBJ1-1; D perhaps matches TRBD1 (5 bases). With 5 bases removed from V and 7 bases from J, the gap between germline ends came to 8 bases. The CDR3 totals 11 residues. Germline lookup yields CDR1 SGHAT and CDR2 FQDESV (reference sequence). This chain's CDR3 is CASSLDSEAFF. CDR3 nucleotides: TGTGCCAGCAGCCTAGACAGTGAAGCTTTCTTT.

The chain links TRBV6-1 to TRBJ1-5, with a possible D match to TRBD1 (5 bases). Germline values: CDR1 MNHNS, CDR2 SASEGT. CDR3 length: 15 amino acids. The germline V and J ends were trimmed by 8 bases and 1 base, with 15 bases remaining between them. The CDR3 here is CASLRGGASNQPQHF. CDR3 nucleotides: TGTGCCAGCCTTCGAGGAGGGGCGAGCAATCAGCCCCAGCATTTT.

This clone was observed a single time. This chain joins TRBV19 and TRBJ1-5; a possible D gene is TRBD1 (5 bases). CDR3 length: 19 residues. CDR1 and CDR2 from the germline V gene are LNHDA and SQIVND (reference sequence). Trimming pared 2 bases from V and 2 bases from J, leaving 22 bases between. The CDR3 region is CASSIHVGAGRYGNQPQHF. The CDR3, as DNA: TGTGCCAGTAGTATACATGTTGGGGCAGGGAGGTATGGCAATCAGCCCCAGCATTTT.

This rearrangement joins TRBV4-3 to TRBJ1-6; the match to TRBD1 covers 7 bases. Looked up from germline, CDR1 is LGHNA and CDR2 is YSLEER. J gave up 13 bases and V 2 bases, and 8 bases lay outside the gene matches. The CDR3 extends over 14 amino acids. The CDR3 region has the DNA TGCGCCAGCAGCCAAACAGGACAGGCTTCCCCCCTCCACTTT. It encodes CASSQTGQASPLHF.

The chain carries TRBV9 and TRBJ2-7; TRBD2 is a possible D gene (7 bases). The CDR3 spans 14 residues. Germline CDR1 reads SGDLS; CDR2 reads YYNGEE. V was shortened by 0 bases and J by 6 bases, with 13 bases between the two germline ends. This chain's CDR3 is CASSVGVGGGEQYF. The CDR3 DNA reads as TGTGCCAGCAGCGTAGGGGTAGGGGGGGGCGAGCAGTACTTC.

There are a few counts of this clone. The genes are TRBV27 and TRBJ2-7; perhaps TRBD2 as D (5 bases). The CDR3 is 12 amino acids. The V end lost 10 bases, the J end lost 1 base, and 11 bases lay between the germline ends. From germline, CDR1 is MNHEY and CDR2 SMNVEV (reference sequence). CDR3 amino acids: CAIGGRSYEQYF. DNA for the CDR3: TGTGCCATTGGAGGACGGTCCTACGAGCAGTACTTC.

The V gene is TRBV7-8, the J gene TRBJ2-7; weak D call: TRBD2 (5 bases). The germline V gene encodes CDR1 SGHVS and CDR2 FQNEAQ. V was pared by 2 bases and J by 2 bases, with 13 bases between. This CDR3 region has 15 residues. For the CDR3, the DNA is TGTGCCAGCAGCTTAATCGTAAGGGAGCCCTACGAGCAGTACTTC. It codes for CASSLIVREPYEQYF.

This clone appeared once. The CDR3 bases are TGTGCCATCAGTGTAGGGGGAGATACTGAAGCTTTCTTT. This encodes CAISVGGDTEAFF. This rearrangement joins TRBV10-3 to TRBJ1-1, with a weak D call TRBD1 (6 bases). V lost 4 bases and J lost 5, with 11 bases in between. This CDR3 contains 13 residues. In germline, CDR1 is ENHRY, CDR2 SYGVKD.

The chain joins TRBV27 to TRBJ2-1; 10 bases are shared with TRBD2. V shed 1 base and J 2 bases; nucleotides not matched to a gene: 8. Germline V gene sequence: CDR1 MNHEY, CDR2 SMNVEV (reference sequence). The CDR3 totals 18 residues. For the CDR3, the DNA is TGTGCCAGCAGTTTATTGAGGGTAGCGGGGGGTACCTACAATGAGCAGTTCTTC. Protein: CASSLLRVAGGTYNEQFF.

This clone was recorded only once. This chain uses TRBV12-2 with TRBJ1-6; TRBD1, the D gene given by the table, was not confirmed from the DNA. TRBV12-2 is flagged as a pseudogene. This CDR3 comprises 17 residues. The CDR3 bases are TGTGCAAGTCGCTCTCTCGCCTACAGGGGCCCTAATTCACCCCTCCACTTT. Protein: CASRSLAYRGPNSPLHF.

In DNA, the CDR3 is TGTGCCAGCAGCTTAGGCGGGGCTCAGCCCCAGCATTTT. This encodes CASSLGGAQPQHF. V and J are TRBV7-9 and TRBJ1-5; maybe TRBD1 (5 bases). With 1 base removed from V and 6 bases from J, the gap between germline ends came to 7 bases. The CDR3 spans 13 residues. CDR1 is SEHNR and CDR2 is FQNEAQ in the germline V gene (reference sequence).

The V gene is TRBV7-8, the J gene TRBJ1-2, with 9 nucleotides matching TRBD1. Per the germline V gene, CDR1 is SGHVS and CDR2 is FQNEAQ. The CDR3 sequence is 15 residues long. Germline trimming cut 5 bases from V and 1 base from J; bases unmatched to any gene: 5. The CDR3 protein is CASSIRTGDNYGYTF. In nucleotides, the CDR3 is TGTGCCAGCAGCATCCGGACAGGGGATAACTATGGCTACACCTTC.

The chain recombines TRBV11-3 with TRBJ2-1; possible D gene TRBD1, 6 bases. The CDR3 has 14 amino acids. Between the trimmed V and J ends, which lost 4 bases and 6 bases, there was a span of 13 bases. The V gene's germline CDR1 is SGHNT and CDR2 YENEEA. The CDR3 protein is CASSSQGGRNEQFF. The CDR3 coding sequence is TGTGCCAGCAGCTCACAGGGTGGACGCAATGAGCAGTTCTTC.

CDR3 region: CASSQRLSSYNEQFF. CDR3 nucleotide sequence: TGTGCCAGCAGCCAACGACTAAGCTCCTACAATGAGCAGTTCTTC. This rearrangement joins TRBV4-2 to TRBJ2-1; perhaps TRBD2 as D (5 bases). The ends were cut back, 2 bases at V and 0 bases at J, with 8 bases in the middle. Germline V gene lookup returns CDR1 LGHNA and CDR2 YNFKEQ. The CDR3 contains 15 residues.

This chain links TRBV9 with TRBJ1-6; 7 bases map to TRBD1. CDR1 SGDLS and CDR2 YYNGEE come from the germline V gene. CDR3 length equals 15 residues. J was trimmed by 7 bases and V by 3 bases; bases with no gene match: 7. CDR3 in DNA: TGTGCCAGCAGCGCCGCAGGGGGATTGAATTCACCCCTCCACTTT. As protein: CASSAAGGLNSPLHF.